This TCR beta chain was sequenced for a study of blood T cell repertoires in COVID-19. This table comes from immunoSEQ multiplex PCR, and its TCRdb copy is limited to in-frame clones, with some not included. This sample has roughly 250,000 clones, with more than 80% found just once. Everyone who took part was roughly 18 to 95 years old, and they came from 20 to 25 US areas. With 9 bases removed from V and 2 bases from J, the gap between germline ends came to 26 bases. The CDR3 spans 18 residues. CDR1 is MDHEN, CDR2 SYDVKM, per germline. This clonotype originated in a man in his fifties or sixties who had been exposed to COVID-19. The sample was PBMCs or T cells enriched from blood (not recorded which). The chain links TRBV28 to TRBJ1-5; TRBD1 is a possible D gene (5 bases). The CDR3 region has the DNA TGTGCCAGTTTCCAAATATGGGGGACTGGGGGTGGCAATCAGCCCCAGCATTTT. This codes for CASFQIWGTGGGNQPQHF.